These 24 T cell receptor beta chains were all obtained from the same sample, sequenced in a study of blood T cells in healthy people across ages. It was with a sample-barcoded 5' primer and a J-beta primer mix that a second PCR of roughly 7 to 12 cycles was run. Each CDR3 protein is one row after TCRdb ran MiXCR on the 5' RACE reads. The sample shows 550,000 to 600,000 distinct CDR3 sequences, around half of them seen only once. The sample taken for sequencing was blood. The source is a man aged 80 or over in good health.

The genes are TRBV7-2 and TRBJ2-5; D possibly corresponds to TRBD2 (6 bases). The length of the CDR3 is 12 residues. Between the trimmed V and J ends, which lost 5 bases and 11 bases, there was a span of 15 bases. CDR1 and CDR2 from the germline V gene are SGHTA and FQGNSA. For the CDR3, the DNA is TGTGCCAGCAGCGAAGCTAGCGCCAAGCAGTACTTC. Encoded protein: CASSEASAKQYF.

This rearrangement joins TRBV4-1 to TRBJ2-3; 7 positions match TRBD2. V trimming: 1 base; J trimming: 1 base; junction bases outside the gene matches: 11. This CDR3 spans 18 amino acids. Germline V gene sequence: CDR1 MGHRA, CDR2 YSYEKL. CDR3 protein: CASSQVAGPGPGTDTQYF. Written as DNA, the CDR3 is TGCGCCAGCAGCCAAGTAGCGGGCCCGGGGCCTGGCACAGATACGCAGTATTTT.

Points on this clonotype: A read error is possible here, since a much larger clone lies one base away. The genes are TRBV6-5 and TRBJ2-5; TRBD2 matches 7 bases. The end of the DNA aligns better with TRBJ2-1, so the J call may be wrong. The CDR3 covers 16 residues. Germline V gene sequence: CDR1 MNHEY, CDR2 SVGAGI. The CDR3 region is CASGGSLGRERETQFF. CDR3 nucleotide sequence: TGTGCCAGCGGGGGATCTCTCGGGCGGGAGAGGGAGACCCAGTTCTTC.

The genes are TRBV6-6 and TRBJ2-5; D may be TRBD1 or TRBD2 (5 bases each). The J call is doubtful: the DNA matches TRBJ2-7 better. The CDR3 consists of 14 residues. CDR1 and CDR2 from the germline V gene are MNHNY and SVGAGI (reference sequence). CDR3 in amino acids: CASSYAARAGEQYF. The CDR3 DNA follows: TGTGCCAGCAGCTACGCTGCCAGGGCGGGCGAGCAGTACTTC.

This clonotype has just a few counts. The J gene is TRBJ2-1, the V gene TRBV27; perhaps TRBD1 as D (6 bases). Germline V gives CDR1 MNHEY, CDR2 SMNVEV (reference sequence). Trimming took off 6 bases at V and 5 bases at J, with 8 bases between the two ends. This CDR3 is built from 12 residues. The CDR3, as DNA: TGTGCCAGCAGCCAGGGGCACAATGAGCAGTTCTTC. Translation: CASSQGHNEQFF.

This chain connects TRBV5-1 to TRBJ2-2; D possibly uses TRBD1 or TRBD2 (7 bases each). The CDR3 runs 17 residues. The germline gives CDR1 SGHRS, CDR2 YFSETQ. The germline V and J ends were trimmed by 4 bases and 5 bases, with 21 bases remaining between them. DNA of the CDR3: TGCGCCAGCAGCAACCTCCGAGACAGGGAGGGAACCGGGGAGCTGTTTTTT. Its translation is CASSNLRDREGTGELFF.

This clonotype was observed at least ten times. This chain uses TRBV27 with TRBJ2-3; weak D call: TRBD2 (5 bases). The CDR3 totals 14 residues. Germline V gene lookup returns CDR1 MNHEY and CDR2 SMNVEV (reference sequence). The V end lost 2 bases, the J end lost 4 bases, and 10 bases lay between the germline ends. The CDR3: CASSLTSGPDTQYF. The CDR3 DNA follows: TGTGCCAGCAGTTTAACAAGCGGTCCAGATACGCAGTATTTT.

The chain has TRBV5-1 and TRBJ1-2, with 7 bases aligning to TRBD1. CDR1 and CDR2 from the germline V gene are SGHRS and YFSETQ. The CDR3 is made up of 15 amino acids. The ends lost 4 bases at V and 0 bases at J; junction bases unmatched: 6. For the CDR3, the DNA is TGCGCCAGCAGCATCTCGGGACAGACTAACTATGGCTACACCTTC. It is translated as CASSISGQTNYGYTF.

The chain recombines TRBV14 with TRBJ2-3; D uncertain. CDR3 length equals 14 residues. V lost 5 bases and J 5 bases, leaving 14 bases between the germline ends. The germline gives CDR1 SGHDN, CDR2 FVKESK. For the CDR3, the DNA is TGTGCCAGCAGCGAAGCCAGACCACTAGATACGCAGTATTTT. Protein: CASSEARPLDTQYF.

The chain uses TRBV4-1 and TRBJ2-7, with 8 bases fitting TRBD2. CDR3 length equals 15 residues. Trimming at V came to 4 bases and at J to 2 bases, leaving 7 bases not matched to a gene. The germline CDR1 and CDR2 sequences are MGHRA and YSYEKL. CDR3 nucleotides: TGCGCCAGCAGCCCCGAAAGCGGGAGAGCCTACGAGCAGTACTTC. Its protein is CASSPESGRAYEQYF.

The DNA of the CDR3 is TGTGCCAGCAGCTTAGGATTTGGGGGGCACGGGGGCAATCAGCCCCAGCATTTT. The encoded protein is CASSLGFGGHGGNQPQHF. This chain links TRBV7-2 with TRBJ1-5, with a possible D match to TRBD1 (6 bases). The germline gives CDR1 SGHTA, CDR2 FQGNSA. Trimming stripped 1 base from V and 2 bases from J, with 18 bases between. The CDR3 runs to 18 residues.

The chain joins TRBV29-1 to TRBJ2-2; the D is unclear. Germline CDR1 is SQVTM and CDR2 is ANQGSEA. Trimming pared 4 bases from V and 5 bases from J, leaving 11 bases between. This CDR3 comprises 13 residues. The CDR3 sequence: CSVGAVGTGELFF. In DNA, the CDR3 is TGCAGCGTTGGTGCCGTAGGGACCGGGGAGCTGTTTTTT.

The rearrangement joins TRBV27 to TRBJ2-1; possibly TRBD1 or TRBD2 for D (6 bases each). The length of the CDR3 is 18 residues. CDR1 and CDR2 (germline): MNHEY, SMNVEV (reference sequence). With 4 bases removed from V and 4 bases from J, the gap between germline ends came to 23 bases. CDR3 residues: CASSSVFGETGLYNEQFF. The CDR3 nucleotides read TGTGCCAGCAGTTCCGTTTTTGGAGAGACAGGACTATACAATGAGCAGTTCTTC.

CDR3 protein: CASSFGASGVGETQYF. As DNA, the CDR3 is TGTGCCAGCAGTTTTGGGGCTAGCGGGGTTGGAGAGACCCAGTACTTC. The chain links TRBV12-3 or TRBV12-4 to TRBJ2-5, with 9 nucleotides matching TRBD2. V shed 3 bases and J 4 bases; nucleotides not matched to a gene: 9. There are 16 residues in the CDR3.

This clonotype was seen many times. This chain joins TRBV6-5 and TRBJ2-5, with 9 bases lining up with TRBD1. The V gene's germline CDR1 is MNHEY and CDR2 SVGAGI. Germline trimming cut 0 bases from V and 3 bases from J; bases unmatched to any gene: 11. CDR3 size: 18 residues. CDR3 residues: CASSYSSLDRGRKETQYF. Here the CDR3 DNA reads TGTGCCAGCAGTTACTCGAGCCTGGACAGGGGTCGAAAAGAGACCCAGTACTTC.

The V gene is TRBV5-8, the J gene TRBJ2-5; possibly TRBD2 for D (6 bases). The DNA end favors TRBJ2-7, so the J call may be wrong. CDR1 and CDR2 (germline): SGHTS, YDEGEE. The CDR3 sequence is 16 residues long. The CDR3 DNA reads as TGTGCCAGCAGCCCAATTGGTCGGGAGTCCCCCTACGAGCAGTACTTC. It specifies CASSPIGRESPYEQYF.

The DNA for the CDR3 is TGTGCCAGCAGCGTAGGTAGCGGGGTATACAATGAGCAGTTCTTC. Translation gives CASSVGSGVYNEQFF. This chain links TRBV9 with TRBJ2-1; 8 bases agree with TRBD2. Germline V lookup: CDR1 SGDLS, CDR2 YYNGEE. The V gene end was trimmed by 0 bases and the J gene end by 4 bases; junction bases not matched to a gene: 3. CDR3 length equals 15 residues.

The V call is TRBV11-2, the J call TRBJ2-4; 9 nucleotides align to TRBD2. The V gene's germline CDR1 is SGHAT and CDR2 FQNNGV. Germline trimming cut 5 bases from V and 3 bases from J; bases unmatched to any gene: 5. The CDR3 has 15 amino acids. Written as DNA, the CDR3 is TGTGCCAGCAGCCCCTTAGCGGGAGTCAAAAACATTCAGTACTTC. Residues: CASSPLAGVKNIQYF.

The V call is TRBV12-3 or TRBV12-4, the J call TRBJ2-1, with 10 nucleotides matching TRBD2. The junction had 9 bases not matched to a gene; V was cut back by 6 bases and J by 7 bases. This CDR3 spans 15 amino acids. CDR3 protein: CASRKSGGAGNEQFF. The CDR3 DNA reads TGTGCCAGCAGAAAGAGCGGGGGGGCCGGGAATGAGCAGTTCTTC.

The chain employs TRBV6-6 and TRBJ1-3; 7 positions agree with TRBD1. V dropped 6 bases and J dropped 4; count of bases not matched to a gene: 6. The CDR3 has 14 amino acids. Germline V lookup: CDR1 MNHNY, CDR2 SVGAGI (reference sequence). CDR3 bases: TGTGCCAGCAGCCAGGGGGAAGTGGGAAACACCATATATTTT. Its translation is CASSQGEVGNTIYF.

This clonotype was counted between two and nine times. The rearrangement uses TRBV7-9 and TRBJ2-3; 7 nucleotides line up with TRBD2. The trim removed 8 bases at V and 4 bases at J, leaving 12 bases unmatched. The CDR3 totals 15 residues. Germline loops: CDR1 SEHNR, CDR2 FQNEAQ (reference sequence). The CDR3 nucleotides are TGTGCCAGCGCCCCTCCTCGACTAGCCCCAGATACGCAGTATTTT. Protein sequence: CASAPPRLAPDTQYF.

The rearrangement uses TRBV29-1 and TRBJ2-1, with 7 positions matching TRBD2. The J segment lost 4 bases and the V segment lost 3 bases, leaving 9 bases of the junction unmatched. The CDR3 has 15 residues. The germline V gene encodes CDR1 SQVTM and CDR2 ANQGSEA. CDR3 protein: CSVDSATSYYNEQFF. The CDR3 nucleotides read TGCAGCGTTGATTCGGCGACTAGCTATTACAATGAGCAGTTCTTC.

The V gene is TRBV6-6, the J gene TRBJ2-4, with D possibly matching TRBD1 (6 bases). Near its end, the DNA agrees better with TRBJ2-5, so the J call may be wrong. CDR3 length: 14 residues. Per the germline V gene, CDR1 is MNHNY and CDR2 is SVGAGI (reference sequence). This CDR3 is CASTPGAPSGTQYF. The CDR3 DNA is TGTGCCAGCACCCCAGGGGCCCCGTCAGGGACCCAGTACTTC.

V is TRBV5-1 and J is TRBJ2-7; perhaps TRBD1 as D (5 bases). The V and J ends lost 4 bases and 0 bases respectively, with 8 bases between them. The CDR3 is 13 residues long. CDR1 and CDR2 from the germline V gene are SGHRS and YFSETQ. The CDR3 sequence is CASSMDNSYEQYF. CDR3 nucleotide sequence: TGCGCCAGCAGCATGGACAACTCCTACGAGCAGTACTTC.